Listed below are T cell receptor beta chains from one sample, sequenced in a study of shared clonotypes between healthy human individuals. Profiling relied on immunoSEQ multiplex PCR, and the TCRdb table lists in-frame clones only, not all of them. This table has under 1,900,000 clones, approximately 98.5% appearing once. Sequenced sample: naive CD4+ T cells sorted from blood. These receptors were collected from a man between 25 and 39 years old in good health. CDR3s include the opening cysteine and the closing phenylalanine or tryptophan. The D gene is left open where the match is weak.

TRBJ2-7	.	14	TRBV15	CATSRRGRGPEQYF
TRBJ2-7	.	16	TRBV27	CASSLSGGLNFYEQYF
TRBJ1-2	TRBD1	12	TRBV4-3	CASRRDREGYTF
TRBJ2-7	.	13	TRBV7-9	CASSSELGGEQYF
TRBJ2-7	.	15	TRBV28	CASSLAQASSYEQYF
TRBJ1-4	.	14	TRBV7-9	CASSPGSSGEKLFF
TRBJ2-7	.	13	TRBV6-5	CASNEGGVYEQYF
TRBJ2-6	TRBD2	17	TRBV5-6	CASSWEREFAGANVLTF
TRBJ2-2	.	16	TRBV7-9	CASSRGGAPNTGELFF
TRBJ1-2	.	16	TRBV7-9	CASSILTTEELNGYTF
TRBJ2-5	.	16	TRBV18	CASSPPDGTSEETQYF
TRBJ2-2	.	16	TRBV11-3	CASSAGRARVSGELFF
TRBJ2-2	.	15	TRBV10-3	CATTGGGASTGELFF
TRBJ1-2	.	14	TRBV19	CASSITVQNYGYTF
TRBJ2-1	TRBD1	14	TRBV13	CASSLRTGNNEQFF
TRBJ2-2	.	15	TRBV18	CASSPYTGETGELFF
TRBJ2-2	TRBD2	19	TRBV7-8	CASSTTRASGSLDTGELFF